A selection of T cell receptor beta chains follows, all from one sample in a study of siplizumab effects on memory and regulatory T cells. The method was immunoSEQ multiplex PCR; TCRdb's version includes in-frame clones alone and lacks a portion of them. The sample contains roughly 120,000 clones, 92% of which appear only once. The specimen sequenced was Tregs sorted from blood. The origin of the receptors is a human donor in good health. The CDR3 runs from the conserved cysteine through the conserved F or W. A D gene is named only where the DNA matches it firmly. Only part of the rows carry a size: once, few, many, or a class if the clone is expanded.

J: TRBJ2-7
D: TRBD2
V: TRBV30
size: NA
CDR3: CAWSLAGGAYEQYF
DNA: TGTGCCTGGAGTTTAGCGGGAGGAGCCTACGAGCAGTACTTC

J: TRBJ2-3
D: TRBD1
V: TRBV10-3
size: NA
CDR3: CAIKGAQLSTDTQYF
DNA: TGTGCCATCAAGGGGGCGCAACTTAGCACAGATACGCAGTATTTT

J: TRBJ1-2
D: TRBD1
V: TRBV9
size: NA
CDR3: CASSLRAGTALPYTF
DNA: TGTGCCAGCAGCTTGAGAGCCGGGACAGCTCTTCCCTACACCTTC

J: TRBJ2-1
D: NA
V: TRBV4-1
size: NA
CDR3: CASSQNIPLFSYNEQFF
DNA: TGCGCCAGCAGCCAAAATATCCCGTTATTCTCCTACAATGAGCAGTTCTTC

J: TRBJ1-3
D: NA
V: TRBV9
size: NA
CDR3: CASSPHPYERRNTIYF
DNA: TGTGCCAGCAGCCCGCACCCGTACGAGAGGAGAAACACCATATATTTT

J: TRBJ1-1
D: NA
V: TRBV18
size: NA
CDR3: CASSPYPRDREAFF
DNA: TGTGCCAGCTCACCATATCCGAGGGACCGTGAAGCTTTCTTT

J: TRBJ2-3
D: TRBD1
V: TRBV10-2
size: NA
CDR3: CASSVTGSTDTQYF
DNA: TGCGCCAGCAGTGTGACAGGGAGCACAGATACGCAGTATTTT

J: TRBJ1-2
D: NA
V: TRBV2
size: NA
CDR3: CASKRTTITDGYTF
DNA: TGTGCCAGCAAAAGGACCACCATAACAGATGGCTACACCTTC

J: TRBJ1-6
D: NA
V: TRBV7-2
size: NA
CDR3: CASSLVGVGNSPLHF
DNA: TGTGCCAGCAGCTTAGTAGGGGTAGGGAATTCACCCCTCCACTTT

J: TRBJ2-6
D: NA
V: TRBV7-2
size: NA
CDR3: CASSPSGANVLTF
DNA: TGTGCCAGCAGCCCGTCGGGGGCCAACGTCCTGACTTTC

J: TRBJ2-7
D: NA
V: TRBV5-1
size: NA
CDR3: CASSLAGEQYF
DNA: TGCGCCAGCAGCTTGGCGGGCGAGCAGTACTTC

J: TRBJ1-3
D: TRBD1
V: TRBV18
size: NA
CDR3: CASSATQGSSGNTIYF
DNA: TGTGCCAGCTCAGCAACACAGGGGTCCAGTGGAAACACCATATATTTT

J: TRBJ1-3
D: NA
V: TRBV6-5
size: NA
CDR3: CASSYSIRNTIYF
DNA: TGTGCCAGCAGTTACTCGATTAGAAACACCATATATTTT

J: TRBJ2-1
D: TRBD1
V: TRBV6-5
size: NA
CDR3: CASSYQDRAPYNEQFF
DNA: TGTGCCAGCAGTTACCAGGACAGGGCGCCTTACAATGAGCAGTTCTTC

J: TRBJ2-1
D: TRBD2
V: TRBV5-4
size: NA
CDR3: CASSPGTSRHYNEQFF
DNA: TGTGCCAGCAGCCCTGGGACTAGCAGACACTACAATGAGCAGTTCTTC

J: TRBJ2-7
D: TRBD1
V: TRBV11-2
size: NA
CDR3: CASSFGQGRLLGEQYF
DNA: TGTGCCAGCAGCTTTGGACAGGGGCGACTCTTGGGGGAGCAGTACTTC

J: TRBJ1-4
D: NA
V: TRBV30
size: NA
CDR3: CAWSVGSLNEKLFF
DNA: TGTGCCTGGAGTGTGGGATCACTTAATGAAAAACTGTTTTTT

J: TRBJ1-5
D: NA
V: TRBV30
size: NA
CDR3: CAWITGTSNQPQHF
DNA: TGTGCCTGGATAACAGGAACTAGCAATCAGCCCCAGCATTTT

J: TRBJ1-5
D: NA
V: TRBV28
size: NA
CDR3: CASSLLTAYSNQPQHF
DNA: TGTGCCAGCAGTTTACTAACGGCCTATAGCAATCAGCCCCAGCATTTT

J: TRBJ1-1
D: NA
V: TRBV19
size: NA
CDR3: CASSGRRGYTEAFF
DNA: TGTGCCAGTAGTGGCAGGAGGGGATACACTGAAGCTTTCTTT

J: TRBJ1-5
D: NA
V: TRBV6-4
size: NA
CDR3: CASSINRVNQPQHF
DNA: TGTGCCAGCAGCATAAACAGGGTTAATCAGCCCCAGCATTTT

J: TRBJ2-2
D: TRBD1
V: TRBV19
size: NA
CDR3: CASSRETGRNTGELFF
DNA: TGTGCCAGTAGTAGAGAGACAGGGAGGAACACCGGGGAGCTGTTTTTT

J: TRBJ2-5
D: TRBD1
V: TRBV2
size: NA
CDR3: CASRLQDRGPGETQYF
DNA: TGTGCCAGCAGACTCCAGGACAGGGGGCCTGGGGAGACCCAGTACTTC

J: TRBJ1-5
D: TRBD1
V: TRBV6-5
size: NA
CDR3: CASRQGTQPQHF
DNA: TGTGCCAGCAGACAGGGGACTCAGCCCCAGCATTTT

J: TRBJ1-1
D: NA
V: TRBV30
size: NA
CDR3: CAWSPQLGGEPEAFF
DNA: TGTGCCTGGAGTCCCCAATTAGGGGGTGAGCCTGAAGCTTTCTTT

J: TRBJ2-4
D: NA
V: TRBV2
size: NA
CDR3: CASRNRGGLAKNIQYF
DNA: TGTGCCAGCAGGAATAGGGGGGGACTAGCCAAAAACATTCAGTACTTC

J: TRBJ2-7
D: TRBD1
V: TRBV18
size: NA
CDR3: CASSRDRGSYEQYF
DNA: TGTGCCAGCTCACGGGACAGGGGTTCCTACGAGCAGTACTTC

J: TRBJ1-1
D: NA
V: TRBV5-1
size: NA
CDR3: CASSRAGPGDTEAFF
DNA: TGCGCCAGCAGTAGGGCCGGGCCCGGGGACACTGAAGCTTTCTTT

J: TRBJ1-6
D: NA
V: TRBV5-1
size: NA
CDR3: CASTQEGNSPLHF
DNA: TGCGCCAGCACACAGGAGGGTAATTCACCCCTCCACTTT

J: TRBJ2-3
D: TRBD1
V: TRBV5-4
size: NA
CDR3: CASSPGQAQGDTQYF
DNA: TGTGCCAGCAGCCCAGGACAGGCACAGGGAGATACGCAGTATTTT

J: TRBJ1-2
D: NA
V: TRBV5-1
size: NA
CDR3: CASSFRQGDSGYTF
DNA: TGCGCCAGCAGCTTTCGCCAGGGAGACTCTGGCTACACCTTC

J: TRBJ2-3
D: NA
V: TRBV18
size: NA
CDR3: CASSPSTGSTDTQYF
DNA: TGTGCCAGCTCACCTTCGACAGGTAGCACAGATACGCAGTATTTT

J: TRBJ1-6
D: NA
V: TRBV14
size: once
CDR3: CASSQDPGLNSPLHF
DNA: TGTGCCAGCAGCCAAGACCCAGGACTTAATTCACCCCTCCACTTT

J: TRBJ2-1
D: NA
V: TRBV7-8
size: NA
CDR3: CASSDPGPYPFF
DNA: TGTGCCAGCAGCGATCCGGGACCGTATCCGTTCTTC

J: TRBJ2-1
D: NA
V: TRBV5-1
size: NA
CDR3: CASSLGGLESNEQFF
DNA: TGCGCCAGCAGCTTGGGTGGACTGGAGTCCAATGAGCAGTTCTTC

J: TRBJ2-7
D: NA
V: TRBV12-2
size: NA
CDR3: CASRAHYEQYF
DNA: TGTGCAAGTCGCGCTCACTACGAGCAGTACTTC

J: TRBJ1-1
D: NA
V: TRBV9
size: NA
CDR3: CASSRQVGATEAFF
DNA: TGTGCCAGCAGCCGCCAAGTGGGGGCGACTGAAGCTTTCTTT

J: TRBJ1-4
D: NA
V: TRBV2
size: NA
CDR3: CASSESLGAREGKLFF
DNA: TGTGCCAGCAGTGAAAGTCTAGGCGCAAGGGAGGGAAAACTGTTTTTT

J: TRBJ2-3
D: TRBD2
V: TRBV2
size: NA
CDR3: CASGRLAGPTDTQYF
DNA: TGTGCCAGTGGGCGGCTAGCGGGACCCACAGATACGCAGTATTTT

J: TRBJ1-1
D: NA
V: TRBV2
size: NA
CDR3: CASSALYTEAFF
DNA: TGTGCCAGCAGCGCACTGTACACTGAAGCTTTCTTT

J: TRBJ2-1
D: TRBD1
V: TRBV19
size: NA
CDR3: CASSIGVRGPYNEQFF
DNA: TGTGCCAGTAGTATAGGGGTCAGGGGGCCATACAATGAGCAGTTCTTC